This T cell receptor (beta chain) was sequenced in a study of blood T cells in healthy people across ages. This clonotype was seen more than once but under ten times. Through a sample-barcoded 5' primer and a J-beta primer mix, a second PCR was run for about 6 to 12 cycles. Via MiXCR, TCRdb re-called the 5' RACE reads, giving one row per CDR3 protein. The sample shows about 1,600,000 distinct CDR3 sequences, approximately 40% of them seen only once. This CDR3 has 15 amino acids. The trim removed 6 bases at V and 4 bases at J, leaving 12 bases unmatched. In germline, CDR1 is DFQATT, CDR2 SNEGSKA (reference sequence).

The material sequenced was blood. The chain employs TRBV20-1 and TRBJ2-7, with TRBD1 identical over 10 bases. The receptor comes from a woman aged 18-29 years in good health. DNA for the CDR3: TGCAGTGCCACTCCCGCGGACAGGGGGGCGTACGAGCAGTACTTC. Protein product: CSATPADRGAYEQYF.